The sequence of this TCR beta chain was determined in a study of blood T cell repertoires in COVID-19. Study-level background: The origin of the acute and convalescent COVID-19 samples was the United States, Italy and Spain. The analysed material was cDNA or gDNA that came from T cells, B-cell-depleted T cells, or PBMCs.

Original methodology: Scientists estimated how many nucleated cells there were by amplifying reference gene primers. Libraries were prepared by immunoSEQ multiplex PCR; TCRdb keeps only in-frame clonotypes and omits some of them. That table furnishes V, J and clone size, whereas the DNA furnished D and trimming. The sample yields tens of thousands of clones, roughly 91% seen once. The germline gives CDR1 SGHTA, CDR2 FQGTGA. V lost 5 bases, J lost 0 bases, and 19 bases lay in between. This CDR3 has 17 residues. The chain combines TRBV7-3 with TRBJ1-2; a possible D gene is TRBD1 (5 bases). The specimen was peripheral blood. The sequence was collected from a woman in her forties or fifties in a cohort sampled during active COVID-19. CDR3 nucleotides: TGTGCCAGCAGCCCCGGTGGGGCGCAGACCGCTAACTATGGCTACACCTTC. This gives the protein CASSPGGAQTANYGYTF.